A single T cell receptor (beta chain) is shown here with its context. Its antigen is undetermined. Trimming cost V 4 bases and J 6 bases; bases outside gene matches: 5. The germline V gene has CDR1 SGHTA and CDR2 FQGTGA. The CDR3 totals 15 residues. The data were produced by immunoSEQ multiplex PCR, yet TCRdb's version contains in-frame clones alone and is incomplete. The sample records fewer than 3 million clones, just under 95% being singletons. The entry originates in a study of shared clonotypes between healthy human individuals. Study outcomes and limitations: Naive subsets generally had larger estimated richness than memory subsets.

Material: naive CD4+ T cells from PBMCs. Subset given: CD45RA+ positively selected. The sequence was obtained from a man younger than 30 in good health. Some clones in this sample may be carry-over from other donors' samples. The chain recombines TRBV7-3 with TRBJ2-2; 10 positions match TRBD2. The CDR3 loop is CASSSGTSEAGELFF. The DNA for the CDR3 is TGTGCCAGCAGCTCCGGGACTAGCGAGGCCGGGGAGCTGTTTTTT.